This record covers a single T cell receptor beta chain. Its target is unknown. The data stem from a study of T cell responses to AZD1222 COVID-19 vaccine. Germline CDR1 reads SGHRS; CDR2 reads YFSETQ. Trimming removed 5 bases at V and 3 bases at J, with 15 bases between. The CDR3 consists of 15 residues. Generated by immunoSEQ multiplex PCR, the TCRdb table keeps only in-frame clones and is missing some. The table shows more than 120,000 clones, with approximately 94% occurring only once. Whole-study findings and limits: Variant regions that are unmutated are reportedly the target of nearly half of spike-specific TCRs. Donors, mostly white British, included more females; clonal diversity was possibly underestimated. Across spike, vaccine-associated CD4 TCRs were found, dominant at 160-218 and 743-854.

This sequence originates from an adult in good health. The rearrangement uses TRBV5-1 and TRBJ1-3, with unresolved D. Sequenced here: peripheral blood, sampled on day 0 of AZD1222 vaccination. The DNA for the CDR3 is TGCGCCAGCAGTGGAGGGTCCTCGGGTGGAAACACCATATATTTT. This encodes CASSGGSSGGNTIYF.